The clone carrying this T cell receptor (beta chain) was counted many times. Molecular barcoded adaptors covering alpha/delta and beta/gamma chains were used on approximately 400 ng RNA. In TCRdb, the reads were re-called with MiXCR into one record per CDR3 protein. The sample lists around 65,000 distinct CDR3 sequences, roughly 20% occurring once. This sample stems from a study of read filtering for tumor transcriptome and immune sequencing. Trimming pared 3 bases from V and 5 bases from J, leaving 17 bases between. Germline V gene sequence: CDR1 SGHAT, CDR2 FQNNGV. The CDR3 totals 16 residues. This TCR derives from a donor at least 40 years old with multiple myeloma. The sequencing input was a population of CD138-negative cells sorted from bone marrow. The chain combines TRBV11-2 with TRBJ2-1; D gene unclear. This CDR3 is CASSFLTASVHNEQFF. The CDR3 DNA sequence: TGTGCCAGCAGCTTCTTGACGGCGTCGGTCCACAATGAGCAGTTCTTC.